The clone carrying this TCR beta chain was seen only a few times. The antigen is undetermined. An end of the junction does not agree with germline; a read error may underlie this. The CDR3 covers 10 residues. The V gene's germline CDR1 is MDHEN and CDR2 SYDVKM. TCRdb redid the calling of the 5' RACE reads with MiXCR, one entry per CDR3 protein. The sample carries some 560,000 distinct CDR3 sequences, 7.5% to 10% recorded once. The sample originates from a study of identical twins. Overall study results and limits: Beta clonotypes that were abundant in cord blood contained fewer insertions, a pattern absent from memory repertoires.

The data also belong to a second study, concerning yellow fever vaccine responses in identical twins.

The source of this sequence is a woman aged 18-35 years in good health. Source material: PBMCs. The gene calls are TRBV28 and TRBJ1-1; D is unclear. CDR3 DNA: TGTGCCAGCAGTTCCTCTGACGCTTTCTTT. Translation: CASSSSDAFF.